This T cell receptor beta chain was obtained from a study of blood T cell repertoires in COVID-19. Looking at the study overall: T cells, B-cell-depleted T cells, or PBMCs provided the cDNA or gDNA that served as material.

Recruits, aged roughly 18 to 90 years, lived in approximately 26 US areas. A COVID-19 case had been met by exposed participants during the 2 weeks before study entry. The repertoire was sequenced with immunoSEQ multiplex PCR; TCRdb's copy has only in-frame clones and lacks some. The data contain some 300,000 clones, under 90% of them singletons. The CDR3 loop spans 16 amino acids. Germline V gene sequence: CDR1 KGHSH, CDR2 LQKENI. V lost 2 bases, J lost 2 bases, and 7 bases stayed unmatched. The sample was PBMCs or T cells enriched from blood (not recorded which). The rearrangement joins TRBV18 to TRBJ2-5; 8 bases match TRBD2. The clonotype originates from a woman aged 50 to 60 who had been exposed to COVID-19. The CDR3 sequence: CASSPELAGVQETQYF. The CDR3 DNA is TGTGCCAGCTCACCAGAGCTAGCGGGTGTTCAAGAGACCCAGTACTTC.